Given below is one T cell receptor (beta chain) in context. Its target antigen remains unknown. No base quality information exists; no much larger clone differs at one position. This entry comes from a study of shared clonotypes between healthy human individuals (dated by TCRdb to 2019 to 2021). Background for the entire study: A few men and two women, aged 18 to 49 years, made up the cohort. For each donor, three plates each were used for CD4 naive and CD4 memory, two plates were used for CD8 naive, and one plate was used for CD8 memory. To estimate repertoire size and how much clonotypes are shared between individuals, the study performed deep sequencing of blood TCR repertoires from a handful of healthy adults. To increase sequencing depth and limit assay-specific biases, different laboratories used diverse techniques to prepare libraries and sequence TCR repertoires. Between about 0.8 and 9 billion PBMCs per donor were obtained by leukapheresis.

The donors were healthy, HIV-negative adults with no recently reported acute infections or vaccinations. Only Caucasian adults living in Nashville, Tennessee, USA were represented among the donors. CD4+ T cells were enriched by magnetic negative selection; naive cells were then positively selected on CD45RA, and the negative fraction formed the memory subset. Blood was obtained by leukapheresis, after which PBMCs were separated by Ficoll-Histopaque density gradient centrifugation and cryopreserved in liquid nitrogen vapor phase. Analytical flow cytometry was used to check the purity and quantity of each magnetically sorted T cell population. From each sorted fraction, genomic DNA was isolated and quantified by UV absorbance on a Nanodrop 2000c. What the authors observed across the whole study: The small number of donors limited the genetic and exposure-history diversity represented. Based on pairwise subsampling, the degree of clonotype sharing among donors was expected to be affected by sequencing depth. Clonotypes shared by all four sorted-subset donors showed higher generation probabilities than non-shared clonotypes. Naive subsets generally had larger estimated clonotype richness than memory subsets did. Sampling was limited to blood, and TCR repertoires in tissue likely differ from TCR repertoires in blood. Sharing across a few donors was observed for approximately 4.6% of naive CD4, around 3.5% of naive CD8, 2.3% of memory CD4, and around 0.4% of memory CD8 clonotypes. Incomplete sequencing was indicated by rarefaction of sorted-subset datasets, despite the large sequencing depth.

Using the deep immunoSEQ assay, TCR CDR3 regions were amplified from genomic DNA by multiplex PCR. Extracted genomic DNA from each cell subset was distributed evenly across all wells of several immunoSEQ 96-well plates, and each plate was treated as a replicate. For sorted subsets, each replicate PCR was loaded with 200 ng genomic DNA, equivalent to approximately 33,000 T cell genomes. Purified libraries were quantified with a Qubit 3.0 fluorometer, sized on a Bioanalyzer 2100, and re-quantified with the KAPA Library Quantification kit. A separate single-read 150-cycle Illumina NextSeq 550 flow cell was used to sequence each immunoSEQ 96-well plate. The original pipeline was this. Because the immunoSEQ output held only junctional sequences and lacked quality scores, the filtering could not match the filtering applied to full-length reads. To assign V/J genes and CDR3, sequences were annotated using PyIR, a Python wrapper for IgBLAST v1.9, with IMGT germline references. Reads were filtered out if the reads had weak V/J assignments (E-value above 1e-6), no CDR3, stop codons, out-of-frame junctions, or ambiguous translated residues. V3J clonotypes were defined by identical inferred V gene, J gene, and CDR3 amino acid sequence. Percentage overlap between repertoires was calculated by dividing the number of shared unique clonotypes by the size of the smaller repertoire. Three approaches were used to assess repertoire richness: RTK rarefaction, the Chao1 estimator, and Recon v2.1 estimates of unobserved clonotypes. For all TCRbeta clonotypes obtained by the gDNA method from four donors, generation probabilities were computed with OLGA. Not all clones reach the TCRdb copy of this immuneACCESS table, which keeps in-frame sequences only. Checked studies attribute under half of the gap to unresolved V genes and leave the rest unexplained. V, J and clone size reflect that table, while D and trimming were determined from the DNA. This sample comprises around 2,000,000 clones, approximately 95% of them detected only once. 0.13% of the sample is held by the ten biggest clonotypes.

The junction carries 12 bases between V and J, which are trimmed by 2 bases and 1 base respectively. CDR1 and CDR2 are read off the germline V gene as SGHVS and FQNEAQ. From the cysteine up to the phenylalanine, the CDR3 has a length of 16 residues. Of all the DNA, just the CDR3 is kept, 48 bases in frame from base 1. This sequence was found in a man aged 18 to 30 in good health. The sample taken for sequencing was naive CD4+ T cells sorted from blood. Per the publication, the cell subset or site label means: CD45RA+ positively selected. The chain is made from TRBV7-8 and TRBJ2-1; a weak D assignment points to TRBD2 (5 bases agree). The DNA sequence reads TGTGCCAGCAGCTTACGGGAAATCGGGTCCTACAATGAGCAGTTCTTC. Its protein product is CASSLREIGSYNEQFF.